This T cell receptor beta chain comes out of a study of blood T cell repertoires in COVID-19. On the study more broadly: There were acute and convalescent COVID-19 samples, and they came from the United States, Italy and Spain. PBMCs, B-cell-depleted T cells, or T cells provided the cDNA or gDNA that made up the material.

This clone has only a few counts. Per the authors' pipeline: Amplification of reference gene primers provided the estimated nucleated cell counts. Assay: immunoSEQ multiplex PCR; the TCRdb copy retains only in-frame clones and omits some. Clonal size and the V and J genes are those of that table, whereas D and trimming came from the DNA. The sample includes roughly 50,000 clones, about 82% of them seen just once. The CDR3 contains 15 residues. The germline V gene encodes CDR1 MNHEY and CDR2 SMNVEV (reference sequence). V lost 0 bases to trimming and J lost 8 bases, with 14 bases between them. The sample was peripheral blood. The chain couples TRBV27 to TRBJ2-1; D is ambiguous. This receptor was identified in an older man with active COVID-19. This CDR3 reads CASSLSARQMDEQFF. The CDR3 nucleotides read TGTGCCAGCAGTTTATCGGCTCGACAAATGGATGAGCAGTTCTTC.